This T cell receptor beta chain was obtained from a study of cytomegalovirus exposure and HLA in healthy donors. 13 Jbeta primers and 60 Vbeta primers were used for the PCR. The method was immunoSEQ multiplex PCR; TCRdb's version includes in-frame clones alone and lacks a portion of them. The table includes more than 100,000 clones, 76% detected once. V lost 1 base and J lost 5, with 8 bases in between. The CDR3 runs to 14 residues. Per the germline V gene, CDR1 is SEHNR and CDR2 is FQNEAQ (reference sequence). J is TRBJ1-4 and V is TRBV7-9; D unclear. The sequence came from a female donor in good health and CMV-seropositive. Sequencing was performed on PBMCs. Written as DNA, the CDR3 is TGTGCCAGCAGCTTAGGGGCAGGCAATGAAAAACTGTTTTTT. This gives the protein CASSLGAGNEKLFF.